This TCR beta chain was sequenced during a study of vaccination and CD4 T cells after COVID-19. Germline CDR1 reads LNHDA; CDR2 reads SQIVND (reference sequence). The V gene lost 7 bases and the J gene lost 6 bases, with 20 bases spanning the gap. CDR3 length: 15 amino acids. Researchers used the Oncomine TCR Beta short-read assay to sequence DNA from cultured CD4+ T cells. In TCRdb, the PCR reads were re-called with MiXCR into one record per CDR3 protein. This sample yields under 25,000 distinct CDR3 sequences, of which 45% to 50% are seen a single time; 13% belongs to the top ten. General observations from the study: Although the median of SARS-CoV-2-reactive clonotypes rose from around 19 to 38, the change was not significant.

With regard to this clonotype: Its cognate antigen is unknown.

Treatment reported: approximately 9-day PBMC culture with coronavirus spike peptide pools or control peptides (ViraFEST assay). PCR tests turned positive between March and December 2020, before US Alpha, Beta and Delta variants. Sequencing input: cultured CD4+ T cells from blood. This clonotype originated in a human donor with COVID-19. The chain uses TRBV19 and TRBJ2-3; D may be TRBD1 (7 bases). CDR3: CASTPSGGGGDTQYF. The CDR3 DNA follows: TGTGCCAGTACCCCATCAGGAGGGGGCGGGGATACGCAGTATTTT.